This T cell receptor beta chain was captured by sequencing in a study of post-analysis software for immune sequencing data. About this clonotype: What it binds is not known.

Included in the TCR beta cDNA libraries were unique molecular identifiers. MiXCR was run by TCRdb on the PCR reads, yielding one entry per CDR3 protein. The sample holds over 700,000 distinct CDR3 sequences; 30% are singletons and the top ten take more than 0.45%. CDR3 length equals 13 residues. Germline lookup yields CDR1 SQVTM and CDR2 ANQGSEA. V was cut by 4 bases and J by 3 bases, with 13 bases left in between. Notes on the study in general: There were roughly 5 TRBV segments more frequent in patients than controls, and TRBV5-6, TRBV5-1 and TRBV20-1 were among them.

V usage is TRBV29-1 and J usage is TRBJ2-7, with D hard to call. The TCR was taken from a girl aged 10-17 years with multiple sclerosis. The sequenced material came from blood. In DNA, the CDR3 is TGCAGCGTTGGTGAGTACGATGGCTACGAGCAGTACTTC. Its protein is CSVGEYDGYEQYF.